A selection of T cell receptor beta chains follows, all from one sample in a study of shared clonotypes between healthy human individuals. The assay was immunoSEQ multiplex PCR, and TCRdb's table has in-frame clones only and misses some. The sample contains 2 million to 2.5 million clones, nearly 97% of which appear only once. The specimen was naive CD4+ T cells sorted from blood. The origin of the receptors is a man aged 18 to 29 in good health. CDR3s include the opening cysteine and the closing phenylalanine or tryptophan.

j_call	v_call	cdr3_aa
TRBJ1-3	TRBV18	CASSSGSGNTIYF
TRBJ2-7	TRBV27	CASSPRRQGSYEQYF
TRBJ2-7	TRBV5-5	CASSLLQGIYEQYF
TRBJ1-5	TRBV7-2	CASSQGGRQPQHF
TRBJ2-7	TRBV5-1	CASSLQGQNSYEQYF
TRBJ2-3	TRBV15	CATSRILAGVENTQYF
TRBJ2-2	TRBV6-1	CASSYQTGYGGELFF
TRBJ1-1	TRBV5-4	CASSLKGGNTEAFF
TRBJ2-1	TRBV5-6	CASSKTGGSINEQFF
TRBJ2-3	TRBV9	CASSVGAAGGGTDTQYF
TRBJ2-7	TRBV6-6	CASHTQGVGYEQYF
TRBJ2-3	TRBV9	CASSYRLAYTDTQYF
TRBJ2-5	TRBV7-9	CASSLGLAGPQETQYF
TRBJ2-3	TRBV5-6	CASSSTGGTDTQYF
TRBJ1-5	TRBV30	CAWSASQGLGNQPQHF
TRBJ1-3	TRBV19	CATRLTGQSSRVTGNTIYF
TRBJ2-3	TRBV5-4	CASSLGSGGADTQYF
TRBJ2-7	TRBV5-5	CASSFTPGGEQYF
TRBJ2-7	TRBV2	CASSLRRLEQYF
TRBJ2-2	TRBV7-9	CASSLLPTANTGELFF
TRBJ1-1	TRBV5-1	CASSSEMGHKNTEAFF
TRBJ2-3	TRBV6-5	CASITSGGEGTQYF
TRBJ1-1	TRBV5-1	CASSFSAANTEAFF
TRBJ1-3	TRBV19	CASESGARGNTIYF
TRBJ2-7	TRBV7-2	CASSLSSFGYEQYF
TRBJ1-6	TRBV28	CASSFPGTAYNSPLHF
TRBJ1-2	TRBV4-1	CASSWGTGGFGGYTF
TRBJ1-1	TRBV18	CASSPLGTDTEAFF
TRBJ1-6	TRBV11-1	CASSLESGSSYSPLHF
TRBJ1-2	TRBV14	CASSPGKGAIGYTF
TRBJ2-1	TRBV30	CAWSVNSDEQFF
TRBJ2-1	TRBV5-6	CASTTGPHNEQFF
TRBJ1-1	TRBV7-2	CASSPRQLNTEAFF
TRBJ1-6	TRBV18	CASSRGLNSPLHF
TRBJ1-5	TRBV6-5	CASSPINVGNQPQHF
TRBJ1-4	TRBV5-5	CASSSDRDWEKLFF
TRBJ1-5	TRBV27	CASSLSGANQPQHF
TRBJ2-7	TRBV18	CASSPGPPSSSYEQYF
TRBJ1-5	TRBV27	CASSLGGTGGGQPQHF
TRBJ2-1	TRBV18	CASSLSGSSYNEQFF
TRBJ1-6	TRBV5-1	CASSAPNAPEPLHF
TRBJ2-5	TRBV6-5	CATSQGETQYF
TRBJ1-5	TRBV28	CASSFSGHGQPQHF
TRBJ1-1	TRBV13	CASSSLEDEAFF
TRBJ1-4	TRBV7-9	CASSLGGQGLGEKLFF
TRBJ2-7	TRBV5-1	CASSFGGAGPYEQYF
TRBJ2-1	TRBV5-1	CASSLASDQGYNEQFF
TRBJ2-7	TRBV6-5	CASSYLGMGGTYEQYF
TRBJ1-1	TRBV30	CAWSLQLNTEAFF
TRBJ1-6	TRBV27	CASSLGLGSPLHF
TRBJ2-5	TRBV6-1	CASSAAGTSYHF
TRBJ2-7	TRBV14	CASSPKGFGYEQYF